Listed below are T cell receptor beta chains from one sample, sequenced in a study of blood T cell repertoires in COVID-19. Clones were read by immunoSEQ multiplex PCR, and TCRdb kept only the in-frame ones, dropping some. Of around 160,000 clones listed, approximately 80% are singletons. The sample consisted of PBMCs or T cells enriched from blood (not recorded which). The receptors originated from a man aged 50-59 years who had recovered from COVID-19. The CDR3 runs from the conserved cysteine through the conserved F or W. A D gene is named only where the DNA matches it firmly. Rows give clone size only sometimes, using once, few, many, or a class for an expanded clone.

d_call: TRBD1; j_call: TRBJ2-5; clone_size: -; v_call: TRBV7-3; cdr3_aa: CASSPTGAQETQYF; cdr3_nt: TGTGCCAGCAGTCCTACAGGGGCTCAAGAGACCCAGTACTTC
d_call: TRBD1; j_call: TRBJ2-7; clone_size: -; v_call: TRBV28; cdr3_aa: CASTTGGSYEQYF; cdr3_nt: TGTGCCAGCACGACAGGGGGCTCCTACGAGCAGTACTTC
d_call: TRBD1; j_call: TRBJ1-4; clone_size: -; v_call: TRBV15; cdr3_aa: CATSTGTVEKLFF; cdr3_nt: TGTGCCACCAGCACCGGGACAGTTGAAAAACTGTTTTTT
d_call: -; j_call: TRBJ2-1; clone_size: -; v_call: TRBV2; cdr3_aa: CASSEVSRSTGEQFF; cdr3_nt: TGTGCCAGCAGTGAAGTCTCCCGCTCTACAGGGGAGCAGTTCTTC
d_call: TRBD1; j_call: TRBJ1-1; clone_size: -; v_call: TRBV6-4; cdr3_aa: CASRVTGAHEAFF; cdr3_nt: TGTGCCAGCAGAGTCACAGGGGCCCATGAAGCTTTCTTT
d_call: TRBD1; j_call: TRBJ2-7; clone_size: -; v_call: TRBV5-1; cdr3_aa: CASRYEPGGYEQYF; cdr3_nt: TGCGCCAGCAGATACGAACCAGGGGGCTACGAGCAGTACTTC
d_call: -; j_call: TRBJ1-5; clone_size: -; v_call: TRBV19; cdr3_aa: CASRDGALGNQPQHF; cdr3_nt: TGTGCCAGTAGGGATGGGGCCCTCGGAAATCAGCCCCAGCATTTT
d_call: TRBD2; j_call: TRBJ2-3; clone_size: -; v_call: TRBV7-3; cdr3_aa: CASSLGGAGGPTDTQYF; cdr3_nt: TGTGCCAGCAGCTTAGGTGGAGCGGGAGGGCCCACAGATACGCAGTATTTT
d_call: TRBD1; j_call: TRBJ1-3; clone_size: -; v_call: TRBV19; cdr3_aa: CASAGQAYSGNTIYF; cdr3_nt: TGTGCCAGCGCAGGACAGGCGTACTCTGGAAACACCATATATTTT
d_call: TRBD1; j_call: TRBJ1-3; clone_size: -; v_call: TRBV19; cdr3_aa: CASTPGQGYSGNTIYF; cdr3_nt: TGTGCCAGCACACCGGGACAGGGGTACTCTGGAAACACCATATATTTT
d_call: TRBD1; j_call: TRBJ2-5; clone_size: -; v_call: TRBV3-1/TRBV3-2; cdr3_aa: CASSQVGQGRETQYF; cdr3_nt: TGTGCCAGCAGCCAAGTAGGACAGGGAAGGGAGACCCAGTACTTC
d_call: TRBD1; j_call: TRBJ2-7; clone_size: few; v_call: TRBV28; cdr3_aa: CASSSVTGGSNEQYF; cdr3_nt: TGTGCCAGCAGTTCCGTCACAGGGGGATCAAACGAGCAGTACTTC
d_call: TRBD2; j_call: TRBJ2-1; clone_size: -; v_call: TRBV29-1; cdr3_aa: CSVVWLAGDNEQFF; cdr3_nt: TGCAGCGTTGTTTGGCTAGCGGGGGACAATGAGCAGTTCTTC
d_call: TRBD1; j_call: TRBJ2-3; clone_size: -; v_call: TRBV5-1; cdr3_aa: CASSILTGQGVTDTQYF; cdr3_nt: TGCGCCAGCAGCATACTAACGGGACAGGGAGTCACAGATACGCAGTATTTT
d_call: TRBD1; j_call: TRBJ1-4; clone_size: -; v_call: TRBV25-1; cdr3_aa: CASSVGQGITSNEKLFF; cdr3_nt: TGTGCCAGCAGTGTAGGACAGGGAATTACATCCAATGAAAAACTGTTTTTT
d_call: TRBD2; j_call: TRBJ2-3; clone_size: -; v_call: TRBV9; cdr3_aa: CASSVPQRGASTDTQYF; cdr3_nt: TGTGCCAGCAGCGTACCCCAGCGGGGGGCCAGCACAGATACGCAGTATTTT
d_call: TRBD2; j_call: TRBJ2-5; clone_size: few; v_call: TRBV27; cdr3_aa: CASSLLAGGRYKTQYF; cdr3_nt: TGTGCCAGCAGTCTCCTAGCGGGAGGCAGATATAAGACCCAGTACTTC
d_call: TRBD1; j_call: TRBJ2-7; clone_size: -; v_call: TRBV5-4; cdr3_aa: CASSPGQGDLYEQYF; cdr3_nt: TGTGCCAGCAGCCCAGGACAGGGAGACCTCTACGAGCAGTACTTC
d_call: -; j_call: TRBJ1-2; clone_size: once; v_call: TRBV6-5; cdr3_aa: CASSYVGGGDYGYTF; cdr3_nt: TGTGCCAGCAGTTACGTCGGGGGAGGGGACTATGGCTACACCTTC
d_call: -; j_call: TRBJ2-7; clone_size: -; v_call: TRBV5-4; cdr3_aa: CASSSGVTYEQYF; cdr3_nt: TGTGCCAGCAGCTCCGGGGTGACCTACGAGCAGTACTTC
d_call: -; j_call: TRBJ1-2; clone_size: -; v_call: TRBV15; cdr3_aa: CATSSRSRRPHYGYTF; cdr3_nt: TGTGCCACCAGCAGTAGGTCCCGGCGGCCGCACTATGGCTACACCTTC
d_call: TRBD2; j_call: TRBJ2-1; clone_size: -; v_call: TRBV11-3; cdr3_aa: CASSVGGTSGNYNEQFF; cdr3_nt: TGTGCCAGCAGCGTAGGGGGGACTAGCGGAAACTACAATGAGCAGTTCTTC
d_call: TRBD1; j_call: TRBJ1-1; clone_size: -; v_call: TRBV28; cdr3_aa: CASSTGGAMNTEAFF; cdr3_nt: TGTGCCAGCAGCACAGGGGGCGCCATGAACACTGAAGCTTTCTTT
d_call: -; j_call: TRBJ2-2; clone_size: -; v_call: TRBV19; cdr3_aa: CASTPSAVTGELFF; cdr3_nt: TGTGCCAGTACCCCCTCAGCGGTCACCGGGGAGCTGTTTTTT
d_call: -; j_call: TRBJ1-5; clone_size: -; v_call: TRBV19; cdr3_aa: CASSIEHDSNQPQHF; cdr3_nt: TGTGCCAGTAGTATAGAACACGATAGCAATCAGCCCCAGCATTTT
d_call: -; j_call: TRBJ2-5; clone_size: -; v_call: TRBV10-3; cdr3_aa: CAIQGETQYF; cdr3_nt: TGTGCCATACAGGGAGAGACCCAGTACTTC
d_call: TRBD2; j_call: TRBJ2-1; clone_size: -; v_call: TRBV5-4; cdr3_aa: CASSSPSAGGSYNEQFF; cdr3_nt: TGTGCCAGCAGCTCCCCCTCGGCGGGGGGATCCTACAATGAGCAGTTCTTC
d_call: -; j_call: TRBJ1-6; clone_size: -; v_call: TRBV4-2; cdr3_aa: CASSLREEKRSPLHF; cdr3_nt: TGTGCCAGCAGCCTCCGGGAGGAAAAGAGATCACCCCTCCACTTT
d_call: TRBD1; j_call: TRBJ1-1; clone_size: once; v_call: TRBV29-1; cdr3_aa: CSVNRGAEAFF; cdr3_nt: TGCAGCGTTAACAGGGGTGCTGAAGCTTTCTTT
d_call: TRBD1; j_call: TRBJ2-1; clone_size: -; v_call: TRBV2; cdr3_aa: CASSLQGAVGNEQFF; cdr3_nt: TGTGCCAGCAGTTTACAGGGGGCTGTTGGGAATGAGCAGTTCTTC
d_call: TRBD1; j_call: TRBJ2-7; clone_size: -; v_call: TRBV2; cdr3_aa: CATSKRDRGNEQYF; cdr3_nt: TGTGCCACTTCGAAACGGGACAGGGGGAACGAGCAGTACTTC
d_call: TRBD2; j_call: TRBJ2-5; clone_size: -; v_call: TRBV5-1; cdr3_aa: CASSGSSGGAAETQYF; cdr3_nt: TGCGCCAGCAGCGGGTCTAGCGGGGGGGCCGCAGAGACCCAGTACTTC
d_call: -; j_call: TRBJ1-2; clone_size: -; v_call: TRBV19; cdr3_aa: CASSVGGDYGYTF; cdr3_nt: TGTGCCAGTAGTGTGGGGGGTGACTATGGCTACACCTTC